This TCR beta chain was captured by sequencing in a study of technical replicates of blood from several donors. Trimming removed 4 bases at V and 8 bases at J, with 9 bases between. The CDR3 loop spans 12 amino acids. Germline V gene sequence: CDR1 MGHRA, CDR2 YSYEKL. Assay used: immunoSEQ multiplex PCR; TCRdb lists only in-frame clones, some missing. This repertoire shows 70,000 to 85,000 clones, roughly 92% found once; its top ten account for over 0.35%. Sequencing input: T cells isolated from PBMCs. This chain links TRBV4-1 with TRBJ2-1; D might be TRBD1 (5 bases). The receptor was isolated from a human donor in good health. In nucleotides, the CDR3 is TGCGCCAGCAGCCGGGGCAGGGATGAGCAGTTCTTC. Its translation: CASSRGRDEQFF.